The sequence of this TCR beta chain was determined in a study of CXCR3-negative and CXCR3-positive naive CD8 T cells. Turning to the study itself: Around 140 million TRB reads were obtained overall (about 1.5 +/- 0.3 million per library).

This CDR3 comprises 16 residues. In germline, CDR1 is GTSNPN, CDR2 SVGIG (reference sequence). The TRB cDNA libraries were prepared by 5' RACE with UMI labels. From its re-call of the 5' RACE reads, TCRdb lists each CDR3 protein once, without DNA. The sample holds 65,000 to 75,000 distinct CDR3 sequences. The material sequenced was naive CXCR3- CD8+ T cells from blood. Subset described: CD45RO-CCR7+CD27+CD95- naive CD8+ T cells lacking CXCR3 (TNR3-). The source is a human donor in good health. Some clones in this sample may be carry-over from other donors' samples. The rearrangement links TRBV30 to TRBJ1-4. The CDR3 loop reads CAWSVGVTAEAEKLFF.